This T cell receptor beta chain was recorded in a study of prognosis after radiotherapy for stage I lung cancer. Study overall: Stage I non-small cell lung cancer patients were enrolled in Nanjing, China. This enrollment took place between 2018 and early 2019. Newly diagnosed primary stage I lung tumors were found in fourteen patients, while oligometastatic NSCLC after surgical resection of the primary tumor was found in four or five. SBRT was given in 3 to 5 fractions at a biologically effective dose of at least 100 Gy as radiotherapy.

This clonotype was counted ten times or more. Antigen unknown. Genomic DNA was subjected to two-round multiplex PCR for amplification of TCR beta CDR3. First-round PCR amplification was performed with primers specific to each TRBV and TRBJ gene. One entry per CDR3 protein results from TCRdb running MiXCR on the multiplex PCR reads. This sample carries some 15,000 distinct CDR3 sequences, 56% of them seen once, and the ten largest clones take 26%. Findings and limits, study-wide: Patients with and without metastases reportedly differed in TRBV and TRBJ gene usage frequencies.

Sequenced material: PBMCs, taken before or after stereotactic body radiation therapy (not recorded which). This clonotype was sampled from a donor over 45 with non-small cell lung cancer.

The CDR3 bases are TGCGCCAGCAGCCGCAACAACCAAGAGACCCAGTACTTC. Translated, it gives CASSRNNQETQYF. The chain combines TRBV4-1 with TRBJ2-5; D unclear. CDR3 length: 13 residues. The germline CDR1 and CDR2 sequences are MGHRA and YSYEKL. V was trimmed by 4 bases and J by 0 bases, leaving 6 bases between them.